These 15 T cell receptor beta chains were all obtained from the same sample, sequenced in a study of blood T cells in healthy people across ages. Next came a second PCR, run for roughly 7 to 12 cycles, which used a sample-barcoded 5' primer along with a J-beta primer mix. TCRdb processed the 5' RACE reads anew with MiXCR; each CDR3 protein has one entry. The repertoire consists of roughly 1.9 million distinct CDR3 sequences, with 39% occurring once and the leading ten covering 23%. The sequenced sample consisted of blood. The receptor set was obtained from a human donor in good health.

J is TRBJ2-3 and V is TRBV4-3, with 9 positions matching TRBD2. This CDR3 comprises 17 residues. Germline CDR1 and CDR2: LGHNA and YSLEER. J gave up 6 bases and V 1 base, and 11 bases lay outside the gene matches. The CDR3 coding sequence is TGCGCCAGCAGCCAAGTAGGTAGCGGGGGCCTCAGGGATACGCAGTATTTT. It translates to CASSQVGSGGLRDTQYF.

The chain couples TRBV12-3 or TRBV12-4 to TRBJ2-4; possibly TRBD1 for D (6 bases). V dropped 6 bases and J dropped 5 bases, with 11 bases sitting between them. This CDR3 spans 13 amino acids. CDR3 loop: CASRNRAENIQYF. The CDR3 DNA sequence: TGTGCCAGCAGGAACAGGGCCGAAAACATTCAGTACTTC.

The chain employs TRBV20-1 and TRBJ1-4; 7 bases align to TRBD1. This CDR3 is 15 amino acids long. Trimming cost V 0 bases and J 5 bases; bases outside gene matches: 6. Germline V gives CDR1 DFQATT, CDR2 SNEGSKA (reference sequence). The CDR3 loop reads CSAREYRGLNEKLFF. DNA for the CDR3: TGCAGTGCTAGAGAATATAGGGGGCTGAATGAAAAACTGTTTTTT.

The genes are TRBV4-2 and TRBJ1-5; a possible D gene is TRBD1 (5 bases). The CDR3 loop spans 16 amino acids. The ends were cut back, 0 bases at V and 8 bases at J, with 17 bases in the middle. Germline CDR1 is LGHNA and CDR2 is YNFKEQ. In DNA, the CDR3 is TGTGCCAGCAGCCAAGAGGGTAAGCAGGGCGGCGAGCCCCAGCATTTT. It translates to CASSQEGKQGGEPQHF.

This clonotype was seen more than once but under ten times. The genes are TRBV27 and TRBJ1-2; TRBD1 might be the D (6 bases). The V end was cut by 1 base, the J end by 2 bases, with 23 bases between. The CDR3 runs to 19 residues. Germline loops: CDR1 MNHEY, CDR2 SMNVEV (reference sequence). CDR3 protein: CASSLLSGGGLALNYGYTF. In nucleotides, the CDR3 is TGTGCCAGCAGTTTATTATCGGGAGGGGGTTTAGCCTTGAACTATGGCTACACCTTC.

The CDR3 is CSAAPGLLTDTQYF. DNA of the CDR3: TGCAGTGCCGCCCCCGGACTTTTAACAGATACGCAGTATTTT. The rearrangement links TRBV20-1 to TRBJ2-3, with D perhaps TRBD2 (5 bases). V was cut by 6 bases and J by 3 bases, with 16 bases left in between. The germline CDR1 and CDR2 sequences are DFQATT and SNEGSKA (reference sequence). The CDR3 covers 14 residues.

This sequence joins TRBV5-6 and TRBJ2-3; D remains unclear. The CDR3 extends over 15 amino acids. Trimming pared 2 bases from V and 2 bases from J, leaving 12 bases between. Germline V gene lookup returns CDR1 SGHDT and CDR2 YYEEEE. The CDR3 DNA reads TGTGCCAGCAGCTTCGGAACGGTTTACACAGATACGCAGTATTTT. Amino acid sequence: CASSFGTVYTDTQYF.

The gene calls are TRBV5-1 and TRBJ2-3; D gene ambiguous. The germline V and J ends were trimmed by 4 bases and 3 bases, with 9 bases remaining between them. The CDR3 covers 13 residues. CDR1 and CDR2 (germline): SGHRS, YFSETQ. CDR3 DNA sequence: TGCGCCAGCAGCAAGGACGCAACAGATACGCAGTATTTT. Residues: CASSKDATDTQYF.

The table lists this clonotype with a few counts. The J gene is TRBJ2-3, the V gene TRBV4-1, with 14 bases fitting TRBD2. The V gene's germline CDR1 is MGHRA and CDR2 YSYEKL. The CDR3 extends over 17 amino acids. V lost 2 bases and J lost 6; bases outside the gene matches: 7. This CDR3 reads CASSQQGLAGAGDTQYF. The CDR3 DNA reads TGCGCCAGCAGCCAACAGGGACTAGCGGGGGCAGGGGATACGCAGTATTTT.

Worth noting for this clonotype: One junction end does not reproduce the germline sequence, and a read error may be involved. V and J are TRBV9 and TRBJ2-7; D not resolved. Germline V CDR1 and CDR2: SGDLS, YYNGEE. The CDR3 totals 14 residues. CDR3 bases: TGTGCCAGCGGCGTAGAAGACACCAACTACGAGCAGTACTTC. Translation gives CASGVEDTNYEQYF.

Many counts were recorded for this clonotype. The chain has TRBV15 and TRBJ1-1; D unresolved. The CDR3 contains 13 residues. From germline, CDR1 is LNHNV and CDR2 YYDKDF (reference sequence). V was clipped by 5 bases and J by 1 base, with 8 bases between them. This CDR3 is CATSLWGNTEAFF. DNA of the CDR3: TGTGCCACCAGCCTATGGGGGAACACTGAAGCTTTCTTT.

Here the CDR3 reads CASRGGSTDPSYEQYF. The CDR3 DNA sequence: TGTGCCAGCAGGGGTGGATCGACGGACCCCTCCTACGAGCAGTACTTC. The V call is TRBV6-1, the J call TRBJ2-7; D is uncertain. The V gene lost 6 bases and the J gene lost 0 bases, with 18 bases spanning the gap. This CDR3 has 16 residues. The germline CDR1 and CDR2 sequences are MNHNS and SASEGT.

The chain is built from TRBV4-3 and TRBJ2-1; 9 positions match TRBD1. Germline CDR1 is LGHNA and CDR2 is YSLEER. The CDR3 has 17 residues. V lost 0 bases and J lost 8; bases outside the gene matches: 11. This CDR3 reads CASSQEEPTGGSYEQFF. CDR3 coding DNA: TGCGCCAGCAGCCAAGAAGAACCGACAGGGGGATCCTATGAGCAGTTCTTC.

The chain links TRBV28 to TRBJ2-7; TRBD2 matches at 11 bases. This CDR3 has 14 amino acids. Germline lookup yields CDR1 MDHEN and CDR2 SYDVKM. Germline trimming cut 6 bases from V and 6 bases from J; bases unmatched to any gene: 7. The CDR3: CASRSTGTSGEQYF. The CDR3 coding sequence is TGTGCCAGCAGATCCACCGGGACTAGCGGCGAGCAGTACTTC.

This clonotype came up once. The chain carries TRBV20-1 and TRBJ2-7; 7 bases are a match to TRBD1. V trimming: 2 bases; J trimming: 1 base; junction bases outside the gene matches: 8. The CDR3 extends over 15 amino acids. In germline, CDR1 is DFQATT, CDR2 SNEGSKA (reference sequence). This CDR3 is CSARSSDRPSYEQYF. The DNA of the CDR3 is TGCAGTGCTAGATCCTCGGACAGGCCGTCCTACGAGCAGTACTTC.